This TCR beta chain was profiled in a study of blood T cell repertoires in COVID-19. TCRdb's table, derived via immunoSEQ multiplex PCR, lists solely in-frame clones and lacks some. The sample lists approximately 240,000 clones, 80% to 90% seen once, with approximately 5.1% in the top ten. The length of the CDR3 is 14 residues. Trimming stripped 0 bases from V and 16 bases from J, with 22 bases between. CDR1 is SQVTM and CDR2 is ANQGSEA in the germline V gene. This chain links TRBV29-1 with TRBJ2-1, with TRBD2 as a possible D gene (6 bases). The sample comprised peripheral blood. The source is a woman aged 55-70 years who had recovered from COVID-19. The CDR3 protein is CSVEERTSSGFVFF. The CDR3 DNA reads as TGCAGCGTTGAAGAGCGGACCTCGAGCGGGTTCGTCTTCTTC.